The present entry profiles one T cell receptor (beta chain) with its context. CDR1 is SGHVS, CDR2 FQNEAQ, per germline. V lost 5 bases and J 4 bases, leaving 17 bases between the germline ends. This CDR3 contains 15 residues. The data are from a study of blood T cell repertoires in COVID-19. On the study more broadly: Italy, Spain and the United States were the sources of the convalescent and acute COVID-19 samples. Nucleic acid was either cDNA or gDNA, and it came from T cells, B-cell-depleted T cells, or PBMCs.

Study processing details: Estimates of nucleated cell counts were drawn from the amplification of reference gene primers. The data were produced by immunoSEQ multiplex PCR, yet TCRdb's version contains in-frame clones alone and is incomplete. Clone size and the V and J calls come from that table; the DNA yielded D and trimming. This sample carries tens of thousands of clones, roughly 81% of them seen once, and the ten largest clones take 9.2%. Sequencing used peripheral blood. The receptor was derived from a human donor in a cohort sampled during active COVID-19. This rearrangement joins TRBV7-8 to TRBJ1-1; D is ambiguous. CDR3 in amino acids: CASSTLDGSGTEAFF. CDR3 sequence (DNA): TGTGCCAGCAGCACTTTGGACGGTAGCGGCACTGAAGCTTTCTTT.